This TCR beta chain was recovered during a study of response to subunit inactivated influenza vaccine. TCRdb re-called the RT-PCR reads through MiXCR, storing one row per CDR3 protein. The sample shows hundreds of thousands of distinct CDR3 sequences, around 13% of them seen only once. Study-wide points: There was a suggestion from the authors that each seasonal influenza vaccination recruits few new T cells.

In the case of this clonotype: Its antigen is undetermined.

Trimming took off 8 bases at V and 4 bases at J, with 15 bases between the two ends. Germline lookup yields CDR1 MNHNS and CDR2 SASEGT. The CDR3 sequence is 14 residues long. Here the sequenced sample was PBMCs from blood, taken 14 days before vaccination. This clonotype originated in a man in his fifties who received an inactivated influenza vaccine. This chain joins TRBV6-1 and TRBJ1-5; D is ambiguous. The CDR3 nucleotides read TGTGCCAGCGATCGGACTTCTGGAAATCAGCCCCAGCATTTT. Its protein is CASDRTSGNQPQHF.